These 32 T cell receptor beta chains were sequenced from one sample in a study of human T cells and chemical hapten exposure. As for time point: pre-sensitization, week 0. Treatment in this sample: therapeutic diphenylcyclopropenone sensitization with weekly scalp DPC. TCRdb passed the RACE reads through MiXCR, listing each CDR3 protein once. The table lists approximately 320,000 distinct CDR3 sequences, approximately 5.8% of them singletons. This material consisted of whole blood, taken in connection with sensitization to the hapten diphenylcyclopropenone (DPC). The source is a woman younger than 30 with alopecia areata. Some clones in this sample may be carry-over from other donors' samples.

A few counts support this clonotype. This rearrangement joins TRBV4-3 to TRBJ2-1; no definite D call. V lost 0 bases and J 12 bases, leaving 18 bases between the germline ends. CDR1 and CDR2 from the germline V gene are LGHNA and YSLEER. The CDR3 is made up of 15 amino acids. CDR3 sequence reads: CASSQDGYNGDSQFF. The CDR3 coding sequence is TGCGCCAGCAGCCAAGACGGCTACAATGGAGATTCGCAGTTCTTC.

This clonotype came up many times. DNA for the CDR3: TGTGCCAGCAAGGGAACAGCCTATAGCAATCAGCCCCAGCATTTT. It specifies CASKGTAYSNQPQHF. The chain carries TRBV12-3 or TRBV12-4 and TRBJ1-5; D not resolved. CDR3 size: 15 residues. V was pared by 7 bases and J by 0 bases, with 13 bases between.

This clonotype was counted at least ten times. The V call is TRBV25-1, the J call TRBJ2-7; D is unclear. V dropped 4 bases and J dropped 2 bases, with 9 bases sitting between them. Per the germline V gene, CDR1 is MGHDK and CDR2 is SYGVNS. This CDR3 spans 13 amino acids. DNA of the CDR3: TGTGCCAGCAGTGGCCCGGTAACCTACGAGCAGTACTTC. Protein: CASSGPVTYEQYF.

The rearrangement links TRBV3-1 to TRBJ1-5, with TRBD1 matching 8 bases. The CDR3 is 16 residues long. V dropped 1 base and J dropped 7; count of bases not matched to a gene: 9. Germline lookup yields CDR1 LGHDT and CDR2 YNNKEL (reference sequence). The CDR3 loop reads CASSQGSQGVRQPQHF. For the CDR3, the DNA is TGTGCCAGCAGCCAAGGATCACAGGGGGTTAGGCAGCCCCAGCATTTT.

The J gene is TRBJ2-1, the V gene TRBV5-1, with D tentatively TRBD1 (6 bases). Germline values: CDR1 SGHRS, CDR2 YFSETQ. The CDR3 is 15 amino acids. V dropped 3 bases and J dropped 3 bases, with 13 bases sitting between them. CDR3 DNA: TGCGCCAGCAGCTCTACAGGGAATAGCTACAATGAGCAGTTCTTC. This gives the protein CASSSTGNSYNEQFF.

This clonotype has ten or more counts. J is TRBJ2-5 and V is TRBV5-1, with D maybe TRBD1 (5 bases). Germline V gene sequence: CDR1 SGHRS, CDR2 YFSETQ. Trimming left V 2 bases short and J 2 bases short, with 10 bases between. The CDR3 sequence is 14 residues long. The CDR3 sequence: CASSFRAGQETQYF. DNA of the CDR3: TGCGCCAGCAGCTTCAGGGCCGGACAAGAGACCCAGTACTTC.

This clonotype was seen many times. The chain employs TRBV29-1 and TRBJ1-1; no clear D. CDR1 and CDR2 from the germline V gene are SQVTM and ANQGSEA. Trimming shortened V by 6 bases and J by 7 bases, and 18 bases separated the two germline ends. The CDR3 consists of 13 residues. CDR3 region: CSVSDGLEGEAFF. The CDR3 DNA is TGCAGCGTGAGTGACGGGTTGGAAGGTGAAGCTTTCTTT.

This clonotype was counted a few times. The chain couples TRBV3-1 to TRBJ1-1, with D possibly being TRBD1 (6 bases). V was clipped by 2 bases and J by 4 bases, with 11 bases between them. This CDR3 has 14 residues. Germline V gene sequence: CDR1 LGHDT, CDR2 YNNKEL (reference sequence). The CDR3 reads CASSQTLQGTEAFF. The CDR3 DNA sequence: TGTGCCAGCAGCCAAACTTTACAGGGCACTGAAGCTTTCTTT.

This clonotype appeared many times. This chain links TRBV6-2 or TRBV6-3 with TRBJ2-4, with D perhaps matching TRBD1 or TRBD2 (7 bases each). The CDR3 runs to 17 residues. From germline, CDR1 is MNHEY and CDR2 SVGEGT. Trimming stripped 5 bases from V and 1 base from J, with 18 bases between. The CDR3: CASSQPTGRAAKNIQYF. The CDR3 DNA follows: TGTGCCAGCAGTCAACCGACAGGGAGGGCGGCCAAAAACATTCAGTACTTC.

This clonotype was found a few times. This chain uses TRBV11-2 with TRBJ2-5; D is undetermined. Trimming cost V 0 bases and J 0 bases, with 8 bases left between them. Germline lookup yields CDR1 SGHAT and CDR2 FQNNGV. CDR3 size: 15 residues. In DNA form, the CDR3 reads TGTGCCAGCAGCTTAGATCGAGGATACCAAGAGACCCAGTACTTC. Protein: CASSLDRGYQETQYF.

This clonotype has ten or more counts. The chain employs TRBV5-1 and TRBJ2-7; no clear D gene. Looked up from germline, CDR1 is SGHRS and CDR2 is YFSETQ. The CDR3 spans 15 residues. V dropped 1 base and J dropped 2 bases, with 13 bases sitting between them. The DNA for the CDR3 is TGCGCCAGCAGCTTGTTCGGCGCGGTAGCCTACGAGCAGTACTTC. It is translated as CASSLFGAVAYEQYF.

This clonotype was counted only a few times. The V and J genes are TRBV24-1 and TRBJ1-3; D is uncertain. This CDR3 has 16 amino acids. The germline V gene encodes CDR1 KGHDR and CDR2 SFDVKD. Trimming pared 1 base from V and 0 bases from J, leaving 9 bases between. CDR3 amino acids: CATSDFDRDSGNTIYF. DNA of the CDR3: TGTGCCACCAGTGATTTCGACCGAGACTCTGGAAACACCATATATTTT.

This clonotype came up many times. The chain couples TRBV4-3 to TRBJ2-3; 7 bases map to TRBD2. Germline CDR1 LGHNA, CDR2 YSLEER. The CDR3 consists of 15 residues. The junction had 5 bases not matched to a gene; V was cut back by 1 base and J by 4 bases. CDR3 residues: CASSQGGGGADTQYF. CDR3 DNA: TGCGCCAGCAGCCAAGGGGGCGGGGGTGCAGATACGCAGTATTTT.

The rearrangement uses TRBV5-3 and TRBJ2-5; TRBD1 matches 7 bases. TRBV5-3 is designated an ORF whose function remains uncertain. The CDR3 is 19 amino acids. Trimming removed 3 bases from V and 4 bases from J; junction bases left unmatched: 21. The CDR3 sequence is CARSSPPPGQMTLGETQYF. CDR3 sequence (DNA): TGTGCCAGAAGCTCGCCCCCCCCGGGACAGATGACCCTAGGAGAGACCCAGTACTTC.

This clonotype has just a few counts. The chain uses TRBV2 and TRBJ1-5; D remains unclear. Trimming took 2 bases from V and 8 from J, leaving 19 bases between them. The CDR3 is 16 residues long. CDR1 and CDR2 (germline): SNHLY, FYNNEI. CDR3 in amino acids: CASSELTGTGNEPQHF. In DNA, the CDR3 is TGTGCCAGCAGTGAACTGACGGGCACGGGGAATGAGCCCCAGCATTTT.

This sequence joins TRBV7-2 and TRBJ2-3, with D possibly TRBD2 on 6 matching bases. In germline, CDR1 is SGHTA, CDR2 FQGNSA. V shed 10 bases and J shed 3 bases, with 14 bases lying between them. The CDR3 extends over 13 amino acids. The CDR3 region is CATAGRGTDTQYF. The CDR3 coding sequence is TGTGCCACCGCGGGAAGGGGAACAGATACGCAGTATTTT. The full variable domain, its missing parts supplied by reference TRBV7-2 and TRBJ2-3, is GAGVSQSPSNKVTEKGKDVELRCDPISGHTALYWYRQSLGQGLEFLIYFQGNSAPDKSGLPSDRFSAERTGGSVSTLTIQRTQQEDSAVYLCATAGRGTDTQYFGPGTRLTVL.

This chain links TRBV6-2 or TRBV6-3 with TRBJ2-7; D gene ambiguous. There are 16 residues in the CDR3. V lost 3 bases and J 1 base, leaving 16 bases between the germline ends. CDR1 and CDR2 from the germline V gene are MNHEY and SVGEGT. This chain's CDR3 is CASSYRGRHKSYEQYF. CDR3 nucleotide sequence: TGTGCCAGCAGTTATCGAGGTCGTCACAAATCCTACGAGCAGTACTTC.

This clonotype came up a few times. The V call is TRBV4-3, the J call TRBJ2-2, with TRBD2 matching over 12 bases. With V trimmed by 0 bases and J by 1 base, 3 bases remained unmatched. The CDR3 is made up of 18 amino acids. From germline, CDR1 is LGHNA and CDR2 YSLEER. The CDR3 loop reads CASSQELLAGGNTGELFF. DNA of the CDR3: TGCGCCAGCAGCCAAGAACTACTAGCGGGGGGGAACACCGGGGAGCTGTTTTTT.

This clonotype was observed many times. CDR3 sequence (DNA): TGTGCCAGCAGATATAAGGTGGACGGGGTCCGCCGTGATGGCTACACCTTC. This translates into CASRYKVDGVRRDGYTF. The chain combines TRBV7-2 with TRBJ1-2; no clear D. CDR1 is SGHTA and CDR2 is FQGNSA in the germline V gene. The V end was cut by 6 bases, the J end by 6 bases, with 26 bases between. The CDR3 is 17 residues long.

This clonotype was observed at least ten times. The chain recombines TRBV10-3 with TRBJ2-3; possible D gene TRBD2, 5 bases. This CDR3 contains 15 residues. Trimming pared 3 bases from V and 1 base from J, leaving 11 bases between. Germline CDR1 reads ENHRY; CDR2 reads SYGVKD. CDR3: CAISDRGQRTDTQYF. The CDR3 nucleotides read TGTGCCATCAGTGATCGAGGGCAGCGCACAGATACGCAGTATTTT.

The chain uses TRBV6-6 and TRBJ2-7; 8 bases align to TRBD1. The CDR3 runs to 14 residues. The germline CDR1 and CDR2 sequences are MNHNY and SVGAGI (reference sequence). Unmatched junction bases numbered 9, after V lost 6 bases and J lost 5 bases. The CDR3 DNA reads TGTGCCAGCAGCCGTCAGGGGGCTACCGACGAGCAGTACTTC. Its translation is CASSRQGATDEQYF.

This rearrangement joins TRBV7-8 to TRBJ2-1; 8 bases line up with TRBD2. The CDR3 loop spans 17 amino acids. The trim removed 3 bases at V and 0 bases at J, leaving 7 bases unmatched. The germline CDR1 and CDR2 sequences are SGHVS and FQNEAQ. The CDR3 reads CASSLGGGGSSYNEQFF. CDR3 nucleotides: TGTGCCAGCAGCTTGGGAGGCGGGGGGAGCTCCTACAATGAGCAGTTCTTC.

This clonotype occurred many times. The chain links TRBV6-6 to TRBJ2-7; TRBD2 matches 12 bases. In germline, CDR1 is MNHNY, CDR2 SVGAGI (reference sequence). The CDR3 loop spans 14 amino acids. V was pared by 6 bases and J by 1 base, with 1 base of the junction left unmatched. This CDR3 reads CASSGTSGSYEQYF. In DNA form, the CDR3 reads TGTGCCAGCAGCGGGACTAGCGGGTCCTACGAGCAGTACTTC.

The genes are TRBV29-1 and TRBJ1-2; tentatively, D is TRBD1 (5 bases). The length of the CDR3 is 14 residues. V lost 6 bases, J lost 12 bases, and 26 bases lay in between. Per the germline V gene, CDR1 is SQVTM and CDR2 is ANQGSEA. CDR3 loop: CSVKTQDETIPHTF. CDR3 coding DNA: TGCAGCGTCAAGACACAGGATGAGACAATACCTCACACCTTC.

This clonotype was seen many times. V gene TRBV2 combines with J gene TRBJ2-7; no clear D gene. Germline V gene lookup returns CDR1 SNHLY and CDR2 FYNNEI. This CDR3 region has 12 residues. Trimming removed 6 bases from V and 4 bases from J, with 10 bases in between. The CDR3 sequence: CASSYHAYEQYF. The CDR3 DNA reads TGTGCCAGCAGCTACCATGCTTACGAGCAGTACTTC. Complete variable domain (other parts from reference TRBV2 and TRBJ2-7): EPEVTQTPSHQVTQMGQEVILRCVPISNHLYFYWYRQILGQKVEFLVSFYNNEISEKSEIFDDQFSVERPDGSNFTLKIRSTKLEDSAMYFCASSYHAYEQYFGPGTRLTVT.

This clonotype was counted a few times. The rearrangement joins TRBV28 to TRBJ1-6, with D unclear. Germline CDR1 is MDHEN and CDR2 is SYDVKM. The V and J ends lost 4 bases and 11 bases respectively, with 6 bases between them. This CDR3 is 11 amino acids long. The chain's CDR3 is CASSSETPLHF. In DNA, the CDR3 is TGTGCCAGCAGTTCGGAGACACCCCTCCACTTT.

Comment on this clonotype: This clone may be a read error of a much larger clone one base away. The chain uses TRBV18 and TRBJ1-4; D is undetermined. The germline CDR1 and CDR2 sequences are KGHSH and LQKENI. This CDR3 has 12 amino acids. The CDR3 region is CASSPESEKLLF. DNA for the CDR3: TGTGCCAGCTCACCGGAATCAGAAAAACTGCTTTTT.

This clonotype was seen more than once but under ten times. This chain's CDR3 is CATSDSETDYNEQFF. The DNA of the CDR3 is TGTGCCACCAGTGATTCAGAGACAGATTACAATGAGCAGTTCTTC. This chain links TRBV24-1 with TRBJ2-1, with D maybe TRBD1 (5 bases). Trimming removed 2 bases at V and 4 bases at J, with 11 bases between. The germline gives CDR1 KGHDR, CDR2 SFDVKD. This CDR3 contains 15 residues.

This clonotype was counted between two and nine times. The V gene is TRBV6-1, the J gene TRBJ2-3; a weak D match, TRBD1 (6 bases). The CDR3 length is 15 residues. Germline V gives CDR1 MNHNS, CDR2 SASEGT. Trimming cost V 6 bases and J 4 bases, with 17 bases left between them. The CDR3 coding sequence is TGTGCCAGCAGAGGTTTGAGGGCAGGGGCAGATACGCAGTATTTT. Translated: CASRGLRAGADTQYF.

This chain joins TRBV7-9 and TRBJ1-6; possibly TRBD1 for D (6 bases). The CDR3 has 17 amino acids. Germline assignment: CDR1 SEHNR and CDR2 FQNEAQ (reference sequence). The V gene lost 1 base and the J gene lost 5 bases, with 15 bases spanning the gap. In DNA, the CDR3 is TGTGCCAGCAGCTTAGTCCAGGGGATGGGCGATAATTCACCCCTCCACTTT. This codes for CASSLVQGMGDNSPLHF.

This clonotype showed up many times. This rearrangement joins TRBV4-1 to TRBJ1-5; no reliable D call. Looked up from germline, CDR1 is MGHRA and CDR2 is YSYEKL. With 0 bases removed from V and 3 bases from J, the gap between germline ends came to 12 bases. The CDR3 contains 16 residues. The DNA of the CDR3 is TGCGCCAGCAGCCAAGATCAGGTAGGGCTCAATCAGCCCCAGCATTTT. Its translation is CASSQDQVGLNQPQHF.

V and J are TRBV6-5 and TRBJ1-4; a weak D match, TRBD1 (5 bases). The CDR3 totals 15 residues. V shed 6 bases and J shed 0 bases, with 11 bases lying between them. Germline CDR1 reads MNHEY; CDR2 reads SVGAGI. CDR3 bases: TGTGCCAGCAGAGGGGCGGGAGCAACTAATGAAAAACTGTTTTTT. The encoded protein is CASRGAGATNEKLFF.